What follows are 2 T cell receptor beta chains derived from one specimen sequenced in a study of regulatory T cells in long-lasting Graves disease. Specified time point: newly diagnosed GD, antithyroid drugs for less than 3 months. Researchers made the TCR library from RNA that was extracted from PBMCs. Researchers made TCR beta libraries by using iRepertoire HTBI primers and running Arm-PCR on CDR3 regions. TCRdb itself ran the multiplex PCR reads through MiXCR, one entry per CDR3 protein. The table lists under 500,000 distinct CDR3 sequences, 16% of them singletons. These sequences were also reported in another study, on T cells in Graves' hyperthyroidism and ophthalmopathy.

Sample: peripheral blood mononuclear cells (PBMCs), taken at new diagnosis, from a patient treated with antithyroid drugs. The receptors stem from a woman in her 30s with Graves disease.

The CDR3 is CATSDFGNEGTDTQYF. CDR3 in DNA: TGTGCCACCAGTGATTTTGGCAATGAGGGAACAGATACGCAGTATTTT. The gene calls are TRBV24-1 and TRBJ2-3; possible D gene TRBD2, 5 bases. Germline V CDR1 and CDR2: KGHDR, SFDVKD. This CDR3 contains 16 residues. With 1 base removed from V and 3 bases from J, the gap between germline ends came to 13 bases.

The table lists this clonotype with many counts. The chain is built from TRBV27 and TRBJ2-7, with D possibly being TRBD1 (6 bases). CDR1 is MNHEY and CDR2 is SMNVEV in the germline V gene (reference sequence). V shed 5 bases and J shed 4 bases, with 18 bases lying between them. The CDR3 extends over 15 amino acids. For the CDR3, the DNA is TGTGCCAGCAGTCCATATGGACAGAGACCTTACGAGCAGTACTTC. As protein: CASSPYGQRPYEQYF.